The TCR beta chain under discussion was sequenced for a study of T cells in Graves' hyperthyroidism and ophthalmopathy. RNA transcripts gave rise to amplified TCR beta CDR3 regions. First-round RT-PCR with HTBI primers amplified the TCR CDR3 region. TCRdb independently ran MiXCR on the multiplex PCR reads; one entry per CDR3 protein. Of around 620,000 distinct CDR3 sequences listed, about half are singletons. This clonotype was counted many times. The V end was cut by 3 bases, the J end by 10 bases, with 13 bases between. The CDR3 is made up of 12 amino acids. CDR1 is SGHTS, CDR2 YDEGEE, per germline. J is TRBJ1-1 and V is TRBV5-8; D gene ambiguous. This TCR derives from an adult woman with Graves' disease, either hyperthyroidism or ophthalmopathy (not recorded which). Sequenced input: peripheral blood or thyroid tissue (not recorded which). The CDR3: CASSSGSEGAFF. DNA for the CDR3: TGTGCCAGCAGCTCGGGATCGGAGGGAGCTTTCTTT.